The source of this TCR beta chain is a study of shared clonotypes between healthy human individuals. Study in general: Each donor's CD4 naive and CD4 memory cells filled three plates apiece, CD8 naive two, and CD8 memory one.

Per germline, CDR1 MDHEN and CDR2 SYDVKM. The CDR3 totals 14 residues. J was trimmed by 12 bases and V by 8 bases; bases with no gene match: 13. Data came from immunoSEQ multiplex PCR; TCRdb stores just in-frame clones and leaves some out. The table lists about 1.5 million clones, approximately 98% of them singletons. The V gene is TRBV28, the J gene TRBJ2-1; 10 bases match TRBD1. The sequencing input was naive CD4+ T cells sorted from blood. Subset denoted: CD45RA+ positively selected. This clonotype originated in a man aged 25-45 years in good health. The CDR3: CASGGQGSSVGQFF. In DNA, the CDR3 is TGTGCCAGCGGGGGACAGGGGTCGTCGGTCGGGCAGTTCTTC.